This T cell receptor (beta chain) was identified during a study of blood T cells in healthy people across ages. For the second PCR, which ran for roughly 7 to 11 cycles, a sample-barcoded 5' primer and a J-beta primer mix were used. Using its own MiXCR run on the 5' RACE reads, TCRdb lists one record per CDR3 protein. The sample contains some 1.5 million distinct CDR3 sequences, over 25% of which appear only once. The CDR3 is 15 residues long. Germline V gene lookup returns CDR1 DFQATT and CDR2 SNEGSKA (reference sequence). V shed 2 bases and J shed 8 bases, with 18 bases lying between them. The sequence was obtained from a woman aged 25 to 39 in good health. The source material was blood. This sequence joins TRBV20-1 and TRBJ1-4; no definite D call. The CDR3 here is CSARSPGELGEKLFF. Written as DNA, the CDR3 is TGCAGTGCTAGATCGCCCGGGGAGCTTGGGGAAAAACTGTTTTTT.